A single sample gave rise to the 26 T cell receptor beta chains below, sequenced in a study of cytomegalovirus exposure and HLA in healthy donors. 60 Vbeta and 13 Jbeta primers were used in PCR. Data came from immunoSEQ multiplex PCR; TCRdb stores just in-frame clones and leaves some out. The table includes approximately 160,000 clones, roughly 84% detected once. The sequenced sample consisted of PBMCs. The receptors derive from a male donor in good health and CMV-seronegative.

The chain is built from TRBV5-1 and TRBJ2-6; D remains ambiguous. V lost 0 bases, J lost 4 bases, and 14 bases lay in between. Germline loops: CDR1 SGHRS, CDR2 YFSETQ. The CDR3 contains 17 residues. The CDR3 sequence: CASSLVGGPRGANVLTF. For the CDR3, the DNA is TGCGCCAGCAGCTTGGTCGGTGGGCCAAGGGGGGCCAACGTCCTGACTTTC. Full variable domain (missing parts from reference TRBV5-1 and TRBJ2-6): KAGVTQTPRYLIKTRGQQVTLSCSPISGHRSVSWYQQTPGQGLQFLFEYFSETQRNKGNFPGRFSGRQFSNSRSEMNVSTLELGDSALYLCASSLVGGPRGANVLTFGAGSRLTVL.

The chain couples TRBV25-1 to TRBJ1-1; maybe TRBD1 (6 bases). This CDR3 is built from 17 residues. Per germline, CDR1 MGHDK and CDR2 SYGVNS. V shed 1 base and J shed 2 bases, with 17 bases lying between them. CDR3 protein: CASSELLTQQGNTEAFF. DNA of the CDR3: TGTGCCAGCAGTGAATTATTAACGCAACAGGGCAACACTGAAGCTTTCTTT.

The CDR3 sequence: CASSLGRTGGYEQYF. The DNA for the CDR3 is TGTGCCAGCAGCTTAGGGAGGACAGGGGGGTACGAGCAGTACTTC. The chain combines TRBV7-8 with TRBJ2-7; 10 bases align to TRBD1. Losses at the gene ends were 1 base for V and 4 bases for J; bases not matched to a gene: 4. CDR3 size: 15 residues. The germline V gene encodes CDR1 SGHVS and CDR2 FQNEAQ.

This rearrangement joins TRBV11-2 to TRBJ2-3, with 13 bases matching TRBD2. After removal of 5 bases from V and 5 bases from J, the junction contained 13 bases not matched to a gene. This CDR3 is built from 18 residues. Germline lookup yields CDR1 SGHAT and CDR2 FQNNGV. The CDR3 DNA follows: TGTGCCAGCAGCCGGACGACTAGCGGGGGGTTCCGTGGAGATACGCAGTATTTT. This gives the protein CASSRTTSGGFRGDTQYF.

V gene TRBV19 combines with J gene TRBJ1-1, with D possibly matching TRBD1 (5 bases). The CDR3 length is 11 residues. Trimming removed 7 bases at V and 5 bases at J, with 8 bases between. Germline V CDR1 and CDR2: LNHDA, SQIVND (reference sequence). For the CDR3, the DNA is TGTGCCAGTACAGGGCAGACTGAAGCTTTCTTT. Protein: CASTGQTEAFF.

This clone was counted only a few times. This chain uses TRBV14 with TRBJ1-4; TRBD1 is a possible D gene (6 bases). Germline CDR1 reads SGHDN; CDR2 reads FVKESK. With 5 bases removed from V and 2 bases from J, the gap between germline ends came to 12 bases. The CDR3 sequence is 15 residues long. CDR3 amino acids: CASSNYRVTNEKLFF. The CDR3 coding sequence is TGTGCCAGCAGCAACTACAGGGTGACTAATGAAAAACTGTTTTTT.

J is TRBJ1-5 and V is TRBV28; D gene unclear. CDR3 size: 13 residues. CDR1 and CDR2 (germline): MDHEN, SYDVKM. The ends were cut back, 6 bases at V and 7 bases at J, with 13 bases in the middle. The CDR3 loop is CASRQLGGQPQHF. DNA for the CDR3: TGTGCCAGCAGACAACTTGGAGGGCAGCCCCAGCATTTT.

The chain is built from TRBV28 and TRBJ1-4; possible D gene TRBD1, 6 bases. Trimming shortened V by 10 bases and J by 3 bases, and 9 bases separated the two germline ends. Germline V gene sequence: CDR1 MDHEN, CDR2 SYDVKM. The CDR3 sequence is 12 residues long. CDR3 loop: CATGVANEKLFF. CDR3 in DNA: TGTGCCACAGGGGTGGCTAATGAAAAACTGTTTTTT.

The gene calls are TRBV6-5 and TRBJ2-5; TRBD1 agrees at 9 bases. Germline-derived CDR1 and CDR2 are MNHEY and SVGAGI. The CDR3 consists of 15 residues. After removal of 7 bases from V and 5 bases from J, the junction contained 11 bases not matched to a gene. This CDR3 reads CASTPTGGRRETQYF. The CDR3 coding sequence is TGTGCCAGCACACCGACAGGGGGACGGCGGGAGACCCAGTACTTC.

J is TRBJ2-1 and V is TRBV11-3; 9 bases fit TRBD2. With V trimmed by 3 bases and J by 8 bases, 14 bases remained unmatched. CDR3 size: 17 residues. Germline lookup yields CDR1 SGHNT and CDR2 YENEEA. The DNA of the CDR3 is TGTGCCAGCAGCTTGGGGAAGCGGGAGGTCCCTGGGGATGAGCAGTTCTTC. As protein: CASSLGKREVPGDEQFF. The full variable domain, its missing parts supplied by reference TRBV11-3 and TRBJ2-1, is EAGVVQSPRYKIIEKKQPVAFWCNPISGHNTLYWYLQNLGQGPELLIRYENEEAVDDSQLPKDRFSAERLKGVDSTLKIQPAELGDSAVYLCASSLGKREVPGDEQFFGPGTRLTVL.

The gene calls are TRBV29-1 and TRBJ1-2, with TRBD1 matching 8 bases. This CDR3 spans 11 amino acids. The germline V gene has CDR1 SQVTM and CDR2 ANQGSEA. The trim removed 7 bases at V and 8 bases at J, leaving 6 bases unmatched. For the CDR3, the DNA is TGCAGCGGTGGGACAGGCGGGGGCTACACCTTC. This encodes CSGGTGGGYTF.

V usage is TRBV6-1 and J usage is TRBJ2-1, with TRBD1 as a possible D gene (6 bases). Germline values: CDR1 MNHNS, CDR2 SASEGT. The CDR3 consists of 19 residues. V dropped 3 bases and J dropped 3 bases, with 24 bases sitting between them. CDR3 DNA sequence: TGTGCCAGCAGTGATCGGAGCAACCGTCACAGGGATGTCTACAATGAGCAGTTCTTC. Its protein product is CASSDRSNRHRDVYNEQFF.

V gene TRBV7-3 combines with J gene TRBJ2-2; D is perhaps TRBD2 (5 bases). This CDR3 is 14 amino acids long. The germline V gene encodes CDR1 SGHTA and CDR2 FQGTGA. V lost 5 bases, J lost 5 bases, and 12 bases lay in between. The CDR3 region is CASSATMLTGELFF. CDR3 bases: TGTGCCAGCAGCGCGACTATGTTAACCGGGGAGCTGTTTTTT.

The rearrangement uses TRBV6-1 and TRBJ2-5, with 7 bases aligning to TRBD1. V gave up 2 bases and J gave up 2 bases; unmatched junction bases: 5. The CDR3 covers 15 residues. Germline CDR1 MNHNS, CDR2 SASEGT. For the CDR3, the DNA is TGTGCCAGCAGTGAATGGAGACAGGGACAAGAGACCCAGTACTTC. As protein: CASSEWRQGQETQYF.

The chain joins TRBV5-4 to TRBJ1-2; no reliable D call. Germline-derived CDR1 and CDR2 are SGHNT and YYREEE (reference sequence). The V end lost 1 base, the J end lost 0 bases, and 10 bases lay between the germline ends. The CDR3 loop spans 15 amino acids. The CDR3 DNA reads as TGTGCCAGCAGCTTGCCTGGGGAGTCTAACTATGGCTACACCTTC. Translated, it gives CASSLPGESNYGYTF.

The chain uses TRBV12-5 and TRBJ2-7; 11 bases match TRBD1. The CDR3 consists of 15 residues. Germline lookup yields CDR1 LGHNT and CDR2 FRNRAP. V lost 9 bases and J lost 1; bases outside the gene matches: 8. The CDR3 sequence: CASNNRDRGSYEQYF. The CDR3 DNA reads TGTGCTAGCAACAACCGGGACAGGGGGTCCTACGAGCAGTACTTC.

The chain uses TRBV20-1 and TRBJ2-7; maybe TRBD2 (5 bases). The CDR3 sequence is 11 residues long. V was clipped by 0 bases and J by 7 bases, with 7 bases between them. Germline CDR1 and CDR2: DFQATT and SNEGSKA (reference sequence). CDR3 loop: CSARDGVEQYF. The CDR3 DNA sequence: TGCAGTGCTAGAGACGGGGTAGAGCAGTACTTC.

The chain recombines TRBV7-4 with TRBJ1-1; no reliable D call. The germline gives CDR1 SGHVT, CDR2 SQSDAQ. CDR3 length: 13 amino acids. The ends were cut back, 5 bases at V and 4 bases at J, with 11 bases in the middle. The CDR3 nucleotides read TGTGCCAGCAGCCCCACTAGCGGCACTGAAGCTTTCTTT. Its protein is CASSPTSGTEAFF.

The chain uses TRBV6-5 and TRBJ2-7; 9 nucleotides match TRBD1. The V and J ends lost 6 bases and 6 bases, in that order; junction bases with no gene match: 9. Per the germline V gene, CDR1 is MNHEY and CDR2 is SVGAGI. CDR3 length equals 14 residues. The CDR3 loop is CASSKTGGPIEQYF. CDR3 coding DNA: TGTGCCAGCAGCAAAACAGGGGGCCCGATCGAGCAGTACTTC.

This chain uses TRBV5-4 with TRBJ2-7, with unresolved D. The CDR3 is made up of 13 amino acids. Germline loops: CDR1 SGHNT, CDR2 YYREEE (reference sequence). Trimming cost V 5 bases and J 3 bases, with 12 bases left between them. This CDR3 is CASRNGPGYEQYF. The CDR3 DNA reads TGTGCCAGCAGGAACGGCCCGGGCTACGAGCAGTACTTC.

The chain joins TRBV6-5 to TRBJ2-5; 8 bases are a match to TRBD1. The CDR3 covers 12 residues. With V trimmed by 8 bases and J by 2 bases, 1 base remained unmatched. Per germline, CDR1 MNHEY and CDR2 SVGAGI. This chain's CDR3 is CASRDRQETQYF. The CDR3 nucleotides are TGTGCCAGCCGGGACAGGCAAGAGACCCAGTACTTC.

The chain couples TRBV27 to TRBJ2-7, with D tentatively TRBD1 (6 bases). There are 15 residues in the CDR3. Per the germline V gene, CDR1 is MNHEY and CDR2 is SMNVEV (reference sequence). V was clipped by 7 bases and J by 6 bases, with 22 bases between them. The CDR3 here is CASNPEMTGRGEQYF. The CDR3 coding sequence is TGTGCCAGCAATCCAGAAATGACAGGTCGGGGCGAGCAGTACTTC.

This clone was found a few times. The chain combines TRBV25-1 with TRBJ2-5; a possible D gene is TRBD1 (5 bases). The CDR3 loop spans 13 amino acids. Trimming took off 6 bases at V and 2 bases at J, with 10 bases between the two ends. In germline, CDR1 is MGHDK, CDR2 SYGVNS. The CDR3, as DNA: TGTGCCAGCAGCTCAACAGGACAAGAGACCCAGTACTTC. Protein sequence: CASSSTGQETQYF.

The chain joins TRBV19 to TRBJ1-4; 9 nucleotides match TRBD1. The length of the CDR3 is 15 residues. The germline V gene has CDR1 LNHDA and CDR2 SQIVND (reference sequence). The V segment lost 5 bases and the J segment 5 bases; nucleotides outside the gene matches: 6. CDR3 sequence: CASSGATGGNEKLFF. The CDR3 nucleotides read TGTGCCAGTAGTGGGGCGACAGGGGGGAATGAAAAACTGTTTTTT.

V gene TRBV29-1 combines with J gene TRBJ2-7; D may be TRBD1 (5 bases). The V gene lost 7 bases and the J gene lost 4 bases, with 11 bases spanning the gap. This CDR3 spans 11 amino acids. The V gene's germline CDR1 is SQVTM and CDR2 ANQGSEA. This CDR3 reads CSALQEYEQYF. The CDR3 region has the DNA TGCAGCGCCTTACAGGAGTACGAGCAGTACTTC.

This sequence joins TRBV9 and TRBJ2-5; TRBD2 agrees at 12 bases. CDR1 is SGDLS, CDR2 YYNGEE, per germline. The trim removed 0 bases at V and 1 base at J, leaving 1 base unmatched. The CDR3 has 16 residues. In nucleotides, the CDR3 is TGTGCCAGCAGCGTAGGGACTAGCGGGGTCCAAGAGACCCAGTACTTC. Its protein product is CASSVGTSGVQETQYF.